This TCR beta chain was sequenced in a study of blood T cell repertoires in COVID-19. Overall study: Both acute and convalescent COVID-19 samples were obtained from the United States, Italy and Spain. The cDNA or gDNA used as material had been derived from T cells, B-cell-depleted T cells, or PBMCs.

Notes on this clone: The sample contains more than one DNA sequence encoding this CDR3.

The CDR3 has 15 residues. The junction had 2 bases not matched to a gene; V was cut back by 3 bases and J by 0 bases. The germline V gene encodes CDR1 SGHRS and CDR2 YFSETQ. Per the authors' pipeline: The authors estimated nucleated cell counts from reference gene primer amplification. The assay was immunoSEQ multiplex PCR, and TCRdb's table has in-frame clones only and misses some. V, J and clone size derive from that table, while D and trimming were established from the DNA sequence. The sample shows more than 150,000 clones, 80% to 90% of them seen only once. The rearrangement joins TRBV5-1 to TRBJ1-4; the match to TRBD1 covers 7 bases. Sequenced sample: peripheral blood. The clonotype comes from a man in his 60s with acute or convalescent COVID-19. This CDR3 is CASSSQGATNEKLFF. CDR3 sequence (DNA): TGCGCCAGCAGCTCTCAGGGGGCAACTAATGAAAAACTGTTTTTT.